These T cell receptor beta chains were read from a single sample in a study of CXCR3-negative and CXCR3-positive naive CD8 T cells. Reprocessing the 5' RACE reads, TCRdb reports a single entry for every CDR3 protein and omits DNA. There are 6,000 or so distinct CDR3 sequences in the sample, with around 1.7% held by the top ten. The sample consisted of naive CXCR3+ CD8+ T cells from blood. The receptors shown here come from a human donor in good health. Some clones in this sample may be carry-over from other donors' samples. Both conserved end residues are part of each CDR3. Not every row has a clone size; where given, it reads once, few, many or a size class.

TRBJ2-7,medium-sized,TRBV29-1,CSARLNYEQYF
TRBJ2-7,medium-sized,TRBV29-1,CSVEYHSPYEQYF
TRBJ2-7,medium-sized,TRBV2,CASRETDRGSYEQYF
TRBJ2-5,-,TRBV28,CASSLNFVVAGEETQYF
TRBJ1-3,medium-sized,TRBV6-5,CASSRLSGADTIYF
TRBJ2-3,-,TRBV29-1,CSVVSDSTDTQYF
TRBJ2-7,-,TRBV7-9,CASSLAGRDEQYF
TRBJ1-1,medium-sized,TRBV29-1,CSVEVRGNTEAFF
TRBJ1-2,-,TRBV12-3/TRBV12-4,CASSFWPRTYGYTF
TRBJ2-7,medium-sized,TRBV29-1,CSVETGWASSYEQYF
TRBJ2-7,medium-sized,TRBV6-5,CASSYSGQAEQYF
TRBJ1-3,-,TRBV10-3,CAILTTVPDSGNTIYF
TRBJ2-7,-,TRBV30,CAWSSPGLAYEQYF
TRBJ1-1,medium-sized,TRBV20-1,CSARDFTGLGGTEAFF
TRBJ2-7,-,TRBV13,CASSLAGASYNEQYF
TRBJ2-1,medium-sized,TRBV9,CASSVGGTGSEQFF
TRBJ2-2,-,TRBV12-3/TRBV12-4,CASSGGAGTGELFF
TRBJ2-7,-,TRBV6-6,CASSYGAVQAYEQYF
TRBJ2-4,-,TRBV27,CASSSQGSDAKNIQYF
TRBJ2-7,-,TRBV29-1,CSVEAPGQGSYEQYF
TRBJ2-7,medium-sized,TRBV10-2,CASSDRGNHEQYF
TRBJ2-7,medium-sized,TRBV29-1,CSAEGWSYEQYF
TRBJ1-3,medium-sized,TRBV7-6,CASSQGPSSGNTIYF
TRBJ2-1,medium-sized,TRBV29-1,CSGAATSDKNEQFF
TRBJ2-1,medium-sized,TRBV20-1,CSAIPLGSGMDNEQFF
TRBJ2-7,-,TRBV29-1,CSVVGTGFYEQYF
TRBJ2-1,-,TRBV20-1,CSATNIGGYFNEQFF
TRBJ2-3,-,TRBV12-3/TRBV12-4,CASSPGDTQYF
TRBJ1-1,-,TRBV4-3,CASSQDPLGNTEAFF
TRBJ2-1,-,TRBV7-3,CASSLVGNSYNEQFF
TRBJ1-2,-,TRBV19,CASSPRDGSNYGYTF
TRBJ1-1,medium-sized,TRBV20-1,CSARPSQAVNTEAFF
TRBJ1-2,medium-sized,TRBV7-9,CASSVDRGLTF
TRBJ1-2,-,TRBV29-1,CSGLPLQGAGGYTF
TRBJ1-1,medium-sized,TRBV6-4,CASSDFFGQGPHGSFF
TRBJ1-1,-,TRBV29-1,CSVIARFAVRLTEAFF
TRBJ2-3,-,TRBV7-6,CASSSERSTDTQYF
TRBJ2-7,medium-sized,TRBV29-1,CSVEDEGLEQYF
TRBJ1-6,medium-sized,TRBV6-5,CASSQGVHNSPLHF
TRBJ1-2,medium-sized,TRBV19,CASREGGLGYTF
TRBJ2-1,-,TRBV4-2,CASSQAAGKIYNEQFF
TRBJ2-3,-,TRBV7-6,CASSLQGGTDTQYF
TRBJ2-1,medium-sized,TRBV29-1,CSDINPLADLYNEQFF
TRBJ2-5,-,TRBV29-1,CSVEDSVGGETQYF
TRBJ1-5,-,TRBV20-1,CSASPLMTPDSNQPQHF
TRBJ1-4,-,TRBV25-1,CASSDPDRGDEKLFF
TRBJ2-7,-,TRBV5-1,CASSLGGRAGGDTYEQYF
TRBJ2-1,-,TRBV7-2,CASSFGGYNEQFF
TRBJ1-2,medium-sized,TRBV27,CASSFGLGYGYTF